A single sample is the source of the 19 T cell receptor beta chains below, sequenced in a study of control samples from healthy donors and cancer patients. Measured with immunoSEQ multiplex PCR; TCRdb has only the in-frame clones, and not every one. The table records about 130,000 clones, 80% to 95% of them present only once. The specimen sequenced was blood. Receptors were obtained from a young man in good health.

The chain has TRBV6-5 and TRBJ2-7; no clear D gene. CDR1 MNHEY and CDR2 SVGAGI come from the germline V gene. Between the trimmed V and J ends, which lost 2 bases and 1 base, there was a span of 9 bases. This CDR3 spans 14 amino acids. The CDR3 DNA follows: TGTGCCAGCAGTTACAAACCAGCTTCCTACGAGCAGTACTTC. Residues: CASSYKPASYEQYF.

Comment on this clone: Other DNA variants within this sample encode the same CDR3. The CDR3 is CATSDLTPGPNYGYTF. In nucleotides, the CDR3 is TGTGCCACCAGTGATTTGACTCCAGGGCCTAACTATGGCTACACCTTC. The chain links TRBV24-1 to TRBJ1-2; weak D call: TRBD1 (5 bases). Trimming took off 0 bases at V and 0 bases at J, with 10 bases between the two ends. The CDR3 is 16 residues long. CDR1 and CDR2 from the germline V gene are KGHDR and SFDVKD.

This chain uses TRBV30 with TRBJ1-1; a weak D match, TRBD1 (6 bases). The length of the CDR3 is 17 residues. The germline gives CDR1 GTSNPN, CDR2 SVGIG (reference sequence). V lost 0 bases and J 6 bases, leaving 23 bases between the germline ends. The CDR3: CAWSVEGLGQGIAEAFF. The CDR3, as DNA: TGTGCCTGGAGTGTAGAAGGCCTCGGGCAGGGGATAGCTGAAGCTTTCTTT.

This sequence joins TRBV7-6 and TRBJ1-4; unclear D gene. The CDR3 has 15 amino acids. V was shortened by 5 bases and J by 7 bases, with 17 bases between the two germline ends. CDR1 is SGHVS, CDR2 FNYEAQ, per germline. The CDR3 region is CASSRGGGKGEKLFF. CDR3 sequence (DNA): TGTGCCAGCAGCCGGGGAGGAGGAAAGGGTGAAAAACTGTTTTTT.

This clone was observed a single time. CDR3 region: CASSLDSTTEAFF. CDR3 in DNA: TGTGCCAGCAGCTTAGACAGCACCACTGAAGCTTTCTTT. The J gene is TRBJ1-1, the V gene TRBV7-9; the D is unclear. CDR1 and CDR2 from the germline V gene are SEHNR and FQNEAQ (reference sequence). Between the trimmed V and J ends, which lost 1 base and 4 bases, there was a span of 7 bases. The CDR3 is 13 residues long.

The chain has TRBV30 and TRBJ1-1, with D uncertain. The CDR3 consists of 13 residues. Germline V gives CDR1 GTSNPN, CDR2 SVGIG (reference sequence). V was clipped by 2 bases and J by 1 base, with 8 bases between them. CDR3 DNA: TGTGCCTGGAGTACCCTACAGAACACTGAAGCTTTCTTT. Translation gives CAWSTLQNTEAFF.

CDR3 DNA sequence: TGCAGCGTTGAAGTTTACGGTCTATCAAACTATGGCTACACCTTC. It is translated as CSVEVYGLSNYGYTF. The gene calls are TRBV29-1 and TRBJ1-2; D uncertain. Germline lookup yields CDR1 SQVTM and CDR2 ANQGSEA. CDR3 length equals 15 residues. V shed 1 base and J shed 2 bases, with 14 bases lying between them.

This clone has a single count. The gene calls are TRBV5-1 and TRBJ2-1, with TRBD2 matching 11 bases. Germline values: CDR1 SGHRS, CDR2 YFSETQ. The CDR3 runs 15 residues. V gave up 4 bases and J gave up 3 bases; unmatched junction bases: 3. The CDR3 spells CASSTSGGFYNEQFF. In DNA form, the CDR3 reads TGCGCCAGCAGCACTAGCGGGGGATTCTACAATGAGCAGTTCTTC.

This rearrangement joins TRBV5-4 to TRBJ1-4, with a tentative D call TRBD1 (5 bases). With 0 bases removed from V and 8 bases from J, the gap between germline ends came to 11 bases. CDR1 is SGHNT, CDR2 YYREEE, per germline (reference sequence). The CDR3 sequence is 14 residues long. The CDR3, as DNA: TGTGCCAGCAGCTTGGTAGGGGTGGACGAAAAACTGTTTTTT. Protein sequence: CASSLVGVDEKLFF.

The chain couples TRBV5-4 to TRBJ1-6; D might be TRBD1 (5 bases). Trimming took off 0 bases at V and 8 bases at J, with 12 bases between the two ends. Germline CDR1 reads SGHNT; CDR2 reads YYREEE (reference sequence). CDR3 length: 15 residues. The CDR3 loop is CASSLGAGGDSPLHF. CDR3 sequence (DNA): TGTGCCAGCAGCTTGGGAGCTGGGGGTGATTCACCCCTCCACTTT.

This clone was observed a handful of times. The V gene is TRBV6-1, the J gene TRBJ2-7; 8 positions match TRBD1. CDR1 MNHNS and CDR2 SASEGT come from the germline V gene. V shed 2 bases and J 5 bases; nucleotides not matched to a gene: 8. This CDR3 is built from 15 residues. The CDR3 bases are TGTGCCAGCAGTGAATCTTGGCAGGGGGCTAACGAGCAGTACTTC. It translates to CASSESWQGANEQYF.

This clone is a singleton in its sample. This sequence joins TRBV12-3 or TRBV12-4 and TRBJ1-1; D unclear. The CDR3 contains 13 residues. V shed 2 bases and J shed 0 bases, with 4 bases lying between them. In nucleotides, the CDR3 is TGTGCCAGCAGTTTAAGCATGAACACTGAAGCTTTCTTT. It translates to CASSLSMNTEAFF.

This chain connects TRBV6-5 to TRBJ1-1; 8 nucleotides agree with TRBD1. CDR1 and CDR2 from the germline V gene are MNHEY and SVGAGI. This CDR3 has 14 amino acids. V shed 6 bases, J shed 3 bases, and the junction held 6 bases outside the gene matches. CDR3 DNA: TGTGCCAGCAGCACGACAGGGGTGGACACTGAAGCTTTCTTT. Encoded protein: CASSTTGVDTEAFF.

The chain has TRBV7-9 and TRBJ2-2; D not certain. The length of the CDR3 is 16 residues. Germline values: CDR1 SEHNR, CDR2 FQNEAQ (reference sequence). Trimming shortened V by 5 bases and J by 0 bases, and 13 bases separated the two germline ends. The CDR3 reads CASSPYVTANTGELFF. CDR3 in DNA: TGTGCCAGCAGCCCTTACGTCACCGCGAACACCGGGGAGCTGTTTTTT. Variable domain in full (rest from reference TRBV7-9 and TRBJ2-2): DTGVSQNPRHKITKRGQNVTFRCDPISEHNRLYWYRQTLGQGPEFLTYFQNEAQLEKSRLLSDRFSAERPKGSFSTLEIQRTEQGDSAMYLCASSPYVTANTGELFFGEGSRLTVL.

The V gene is TRBV6-1, the J gene TRBJ1-5; maybe TRBD1 (5 bases). With 3 bases removed from V and 5 bases from J, the gap between germline ends came to 14 bases. Germline CDR1 reads MNHNS; CDR2 reads SASEGT. The CDR3 is 15 amino acids. In DNA, the CDR3 is TGTGCCAGCAGTGATTACCGGGACGGAGATCAGCCCCAGCATTTT. Encoded protein: CASSDYRDGDQPQHF.

The rearrangement uses TRBV2 and TRBJ2-7; D is unresolved. Germline CDR1 SNHLY, CDR2 FYNNEI. The CDR3 totals 12 residues. Trimming pared 6 bases from V and 3 bases from J, leaving 9 bases between. The DNA of the CDR3 is TGTGCCAGCAGGGGAATTTTCTACGAGCAGTACTTC. Its protein is CASRGIFYEQYF.

J is TRBJ1-3 and V is TRBV5-4; no definite D call. From germline, CDR1 is SGHNT and CDR2 YYREEE (reference sequence). This CDR3 region has 15 residues. V was cut by 1 base and J by 3 bases, with 11 bases left in between. In nucleotides, the CDR3 is TGTGCCAGCAGCTTGAACACCGGAGGTGGAAACACCATATATTTT. Translating it yields CASSLNTGGGNTIYF.

The CDR3 nucleotides read TGCGCCAGCAGCTTGGTAATTTTGGTGAGTTACAGCAATCAGCCCCAGCATTTT. This codes for CASSLVILVSYSNQPQHF. The V and J genes are TRBV5-1 and TRBJ1-5; no reliable D call. V was pared by 0 bases and J by 1 base, with 17 bases between. The length of the CDR3 is 18 residues. Germline values: CDR1 SGHRS, CDR2 YFSETQ.

CDR3 in amino acids: CASSLGQAGTNEKLFF. The CDR3 bases are TGTGCCAGCAGCTTAGGCCAGGCGGGAACTAATGAAAAACTGTTTTTT. The chain links TRBV7-9 to TRBJ1-4; D gene ambiguous. The CDR3 runs 16 residues. Per the germline V gene, CDR1 is SEHNR and CDR2 is FQNEAQ (reference sequence). V was shortened by 1 base and J by 1 base, with 10 bases between the two germline ends.